The subject of this entry is one TCR beta chain. This clone was recorded a few times. Its binding antigen is unknown. Per-nucleotide qualities are absent, and no much larger clonotype sits a single base away. TCRbeta CDR3 regions were amplified from genomic DNA by means of the immunoSEQ Assay, a bias-controlled multiplex PCR. The original methods were these. The number of nucleated cells in each sample was estimated by amplification of reference gene primers within the assay. To quantify the absolute abundance of each unique TCRbeta CDR3 rearrangement, sequence reads were collapsed and filtered. Productive Simpson clonality was computed per sample as the square root of Simpson's diversity index over productive rearrangements. TCRdb took this table from immuneACCESS and kept in-frame rearrangements with V and J called. Such tables lack part of the clones; where checked against another copy, unresolved V genes explain under half of the gap, and the rest is unexplained. V, J and clone size reflect that table, while D and trimming were determined from the DNA. Present in this sample are around 150,000 clones, approximately 92% of which were seen just once. 2.5% to 3.5% of the sample lies in the top ten.

These data originate in a study of blood T cell repertoires in COVID-19 (dated by TCRdb to about 2020). About the full investigation: Samples covering the acute and convalescent phases of COVID-19 were provided by collaborators in the United States, Italy and Spain. The prospective study material was composed of cDNA or gDNA derived from T cells, B-cell-depleted T cells, or PBMCs. HLA class I and class II types, where available, came from metadata supplied by the sample provider rather than from assay-based typing. The samples were drawn from two sources: the first 160 participants of the ongoing ImmuneRACE study, and 1,254 subjects contributed by 6 global collaborators. The repertoires were made available in a free public database intended to serve as a resource for research on the immune response to SARS-CoV-2. A de-identified subject ID, COVID-19 status, age in years and sex were almost always included in the sample metadata. Subjects who had been exposed to COVID-19, were actively infected with it, or had recovered from it provided the deeply sampled blood TCRbeta repertoires that made up the dataset.

The collaborating institutions used their own protocols to collect whole blood in K2EDTA tubes. For TCRbeta analysis, collaborators shipped samples in one of three forms: frozen whole blood, isolated PBMCs, or DNA extracted from either of those sample types. Broad study findings and their caveats: How much clinical and demographic metadata was included differed by source and by participant, and the metadata was provided uncurated.

Via the germline V gene (reference sequence), CDR1 is MNHEY and CDR2 SMNVEV. The V end loses 0 bases and the J end loses 5 bases, and a stretch of 14 bases separates them. Counted from cysteine to phenylalanine, this CDR3 has 15 amino acids. Of the read, only the CDR3 DNA is kept; its 45 bases are in frame from base 1. The sequence was obtained from a woman in her sixties with active COVID-19. Source material: peripheral blood. Here the chain combines TRBV27 and TRBJ2-7; tentative D gene TRBD2, with 6 bases matching. The CDR3: CASSLSGGVGHEQYF. The nucleotide sequence reads TGTGCCAGCAGTTTATCGGGGGGAGTGGGCCACGAGCAGTACTTC.